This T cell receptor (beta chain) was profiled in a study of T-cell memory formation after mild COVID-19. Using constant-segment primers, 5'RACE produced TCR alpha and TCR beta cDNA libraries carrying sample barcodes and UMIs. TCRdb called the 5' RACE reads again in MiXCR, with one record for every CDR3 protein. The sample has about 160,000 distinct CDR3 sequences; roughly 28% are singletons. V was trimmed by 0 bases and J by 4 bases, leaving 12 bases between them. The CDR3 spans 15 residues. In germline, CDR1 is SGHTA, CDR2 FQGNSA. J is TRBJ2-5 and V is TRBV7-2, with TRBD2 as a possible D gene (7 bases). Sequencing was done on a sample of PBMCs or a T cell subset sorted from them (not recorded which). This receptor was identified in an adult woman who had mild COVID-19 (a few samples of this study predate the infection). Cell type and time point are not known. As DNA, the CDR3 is TGTGCCAGCAGCTTAGCGGGGGGGCCGGGAGAGACCCAGTACTTC. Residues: CASSLAGGPGETQYF.